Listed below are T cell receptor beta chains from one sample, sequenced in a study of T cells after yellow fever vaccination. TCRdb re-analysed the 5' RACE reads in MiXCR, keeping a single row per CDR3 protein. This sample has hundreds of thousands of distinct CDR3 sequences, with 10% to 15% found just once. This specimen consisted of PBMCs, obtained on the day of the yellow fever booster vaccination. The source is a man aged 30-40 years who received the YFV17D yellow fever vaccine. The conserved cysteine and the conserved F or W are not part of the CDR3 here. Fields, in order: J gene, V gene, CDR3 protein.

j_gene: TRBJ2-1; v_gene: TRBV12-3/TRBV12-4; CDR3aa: ASTSWTEINEQF
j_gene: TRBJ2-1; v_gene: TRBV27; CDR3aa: ASSFLTGISYNEQF
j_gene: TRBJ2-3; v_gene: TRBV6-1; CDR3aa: ASQRSWSTDTQY
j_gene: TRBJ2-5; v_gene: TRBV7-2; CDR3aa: ASSLVGLALY
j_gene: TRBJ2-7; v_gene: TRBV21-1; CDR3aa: AREDRTYEQY
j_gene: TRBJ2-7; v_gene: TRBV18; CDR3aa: ASSPREREDFSYEQY
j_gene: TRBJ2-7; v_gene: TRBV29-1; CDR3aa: SVAGLAGLSYEQY
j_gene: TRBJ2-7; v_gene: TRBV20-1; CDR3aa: SADSGSNHEQY
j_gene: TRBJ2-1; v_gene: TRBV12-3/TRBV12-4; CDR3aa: ASSPNGWQF
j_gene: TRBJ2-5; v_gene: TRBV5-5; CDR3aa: ASSLKGQGYAETQY
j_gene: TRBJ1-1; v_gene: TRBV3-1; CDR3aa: ASCPGTSPNTEAF
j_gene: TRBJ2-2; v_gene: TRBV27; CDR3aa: ASGQGKAGELF
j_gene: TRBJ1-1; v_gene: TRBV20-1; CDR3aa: SAPRDPGTEAF
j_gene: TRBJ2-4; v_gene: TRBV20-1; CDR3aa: SARDTGLKNIQY
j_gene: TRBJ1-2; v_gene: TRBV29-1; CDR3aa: SVRVEESYGYT
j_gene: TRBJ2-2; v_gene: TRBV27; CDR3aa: ASSFYGTGELF
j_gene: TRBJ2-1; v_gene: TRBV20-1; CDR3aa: SARLAGDLDEQF
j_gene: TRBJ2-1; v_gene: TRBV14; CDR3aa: ASSQGDVYEQF
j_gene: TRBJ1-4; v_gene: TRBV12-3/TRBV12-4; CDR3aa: ASSLPQGRRANEKLF
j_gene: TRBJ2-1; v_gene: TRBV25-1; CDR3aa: ASGDRSSHNEQF
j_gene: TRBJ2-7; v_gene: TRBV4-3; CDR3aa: ASSHATLAGGPLY
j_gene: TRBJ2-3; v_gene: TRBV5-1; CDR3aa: ASRETESTQY
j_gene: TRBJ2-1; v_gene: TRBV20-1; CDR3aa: SASILAGDEQF
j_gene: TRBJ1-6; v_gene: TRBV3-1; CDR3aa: ASSKGQRSNGSPLH
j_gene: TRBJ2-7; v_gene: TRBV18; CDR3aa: ASRRGSPYYEQY
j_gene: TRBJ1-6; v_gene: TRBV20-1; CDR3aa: SARKGGENSPLH
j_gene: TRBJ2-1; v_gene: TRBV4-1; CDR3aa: ASSWGDLGNEQF
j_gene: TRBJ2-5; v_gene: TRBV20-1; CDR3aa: SASTGTSNQETQY
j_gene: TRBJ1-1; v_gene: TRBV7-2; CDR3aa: ASSILQGRTEAF
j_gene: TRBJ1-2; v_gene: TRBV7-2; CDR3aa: ASSARTDGGYT
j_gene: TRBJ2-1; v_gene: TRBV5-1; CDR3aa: ASSPTSGYNEQF
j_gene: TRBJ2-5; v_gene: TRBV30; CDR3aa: AWSVVVMQTQY
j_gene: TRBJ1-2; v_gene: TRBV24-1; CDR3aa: ATKLPRRADGYT
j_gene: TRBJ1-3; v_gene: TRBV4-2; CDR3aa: ASSQEPSGNTIY
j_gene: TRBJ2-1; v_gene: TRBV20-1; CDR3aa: SATRDTSEQF
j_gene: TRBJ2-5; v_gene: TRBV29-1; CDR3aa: SAPSGGETQY